One sample yielded the 5 T cell receptor beta chains listed below, sequenced in a study of T cell repertoires in cytomegalovirus infection. One entry per CDR3 protein, called by TCRdb with MiXCR from the reads. The data contain roughly 77,000 distinct CDR3 sequences, 3% to 4.5% of them singletons. The sequenced sample consisted of PBMCs. The receptor source for this set is a human donor in good health (CMV status not recorded). Some clones in this sample may be carry-over from other donors' samples.

This chain connects TRBV7-8 to TRBJ2-5, with D perhaps assigned TRBD1 or TRBD2 (5 bases each). Looked up from germline, CDR1 is SGHVS and CDR2 is FQNEAQ. This CDR3 is built from 14 residues. V dropped 1 base and J dropped 7 bases, with 13 bases sitting between them. For the CDR3, the DNA is TGTGCCAGCAGCTTAGGCGGCGGGCAGGGGACCCAGTACTTC. This translates into CASSLGGGQGTQYF.

This clonotype was counted at least ten times. The rearrangement links TRBV6-5 to TRBJ2-7; a weak D match, TRBD1 (6 bases). The CDR3 has 12 amino acids. CDR1 is MNHEY, CDR2 SVGAGI, per germline. Trimming removed 4 bases at V and 6 bases at J, with 10 bases between. CDR3 protein: CASSSSGAEQYF. CDR3 DNA: TGTGCCAGCAGTTCTTCAGGGGCCGAGCAGTACTTC.

This clonotype was counted many times. The CDR3 DNA reads TGTGCCAGCAGCCAAGCAACGGTTACTGAAGCTTTCTTT. Translated, it gives CASSQATVTEAFF. V usage is TRBV7-2 and J usage is TRBJ1-1; no clear D. Per germline, CDR1 SGHTA and CDR2 FQGNSA. The CDR3 has 13 residues. The ends were cut back, 5 bases at V and 5 bases at J, with 12 bases in the middle.

This clonotype was seen many times. The V and J genes are TRBV7-2 and TRBJ1-5; 10 nucleotides agree with TRBD1. Trimming took 3 bases from V and 4 from J; bases not matched to a gene: 6. This CDR3 region has 16 residues. Germline CDR1 and CDR2: SGHTA and FQGNSA. The CDR3 DNA is TGTGCCAGCAGCTTTGTCGGGGACAGGGGAAATCAGCCCCAGCATTTT. Translated: CASSFVGDRGNQPQHF.

This clonotype was detected many times. V and J are TRBV7-2 and TRBJ2-5; 7 bases fit TRBD2. CDR3 size: 15 residues. The germline CDR1 and CDR2 sequences are SGHTA and FQGNSA. Losses at the gene ends were 5 bases for V and 3 bases for J; bases not matched to a gene: 9. In nucleotides, the CDR3 is TGTGCCAGCAGCCCGGGACCAAGCGGGGAAGAGACCCAGTACTTC. Its protein product is CASSPGPSGEETQYF. The full variable domain, completed using reference TRBV7-2 and TRBJ2-5, is GAGVSQSPSNKVTEKGKDVELRCDPISGHTALYWYRQSLGQGLEFLIYFQGNSAPDKSGLPSDRFSAERTGGSVSTLTIQRTQQEDSAVYLCASSPGPSGEETQYFGPGTRLLVL.